This T cell receptor beta chain originates from a study of blood T cell repertoires in COVID-19. Study background: From the United States, Italy and Spain came samples of acute and convalescent COVID-19. PBMCs, B-cell-depleted T cells, or T cells provided the cDNA or gDNA that made up the material.

J lost 8 bases, V lost 11 bases, and 18 bases had no gene match. Germline assignment: CDR1 WNHNN and CDR2 SYGVQD (reference sequence). This CDR3 has 16 residues. Authors' methods: Nucleated cell counts were estimated from reference gene primer amplification. Assay: immunoSEQ multiplex PCR; the TCRdb copy retains only in-frame clones and omits some. V and J calls plus clone size are reproduced from that table; the DNA served to infer D and trimming. The sample has under 150,000 clones, 60% to 85% seen once. Sequencing was performed on peripheral blood. The sequence came from a man between 50 and 59 years old with active or convalescent COVID-19. The rearrangement joins TRBV10-1 to TRBJ2-4, with 10 nucleotides matching TRBD2. The CDR3 DNA reads as TGCGCCGGGCACTCAGCGGGAGGGTATGATAAGGACATTCAGTACTTC. Encoded protein: CAGHSAGGYDKDIQYF.